This TCR beta chain was captured in a study of shared clonotypes between healthy human individuals. Study results and limitations: Naive CD4 clonotypes were shared across several donors at roughly 5.3%.

The naive CD8 fraction comprised CD45RO-negative cells positively selected for CCR7 and excluded terminally differentiated effector memory CD45RA+ cells. Concerning this clone itself: Antigen unknown.

As handled by the study authors: For the immunoSEQ data, sequences were junction-only without quality scores, so filtering differed. The protocol was immunoSEQ multiplex PCR, while the TCRdb copy is restricted to in-frame clones and leaves out a portion. D and trimming were read from the DNA, whereas the V and J calls and clone size are those reported in that table. The sample shows a few million clones, over 85% of them seen only once. Per the germline V gene, CDR1 is LNHDA and CDR2 is SQIVND (reference sequence). V lost 5 bases, J lost 6 bases, and 16 bases lay in between. CDR3 length: 15 residues.

The sample comprised naive CD8+ T cells from PBMCs. The gene calls are TRBV19 and TRBJ2-2; D perhaps matches TRBD1 (7 bases). The origin of this receptor is a man between 18 and 29 years old in good health. Some clones in this sample may be carry-over from other donors' samples. CDR3 DNA sequence: TGTGCCAGTAGTTCCAGGGGGGTCGGAGCCGGGGAGCTGTTTTTT. Its protein product is CASSSRGVGAGELFF.